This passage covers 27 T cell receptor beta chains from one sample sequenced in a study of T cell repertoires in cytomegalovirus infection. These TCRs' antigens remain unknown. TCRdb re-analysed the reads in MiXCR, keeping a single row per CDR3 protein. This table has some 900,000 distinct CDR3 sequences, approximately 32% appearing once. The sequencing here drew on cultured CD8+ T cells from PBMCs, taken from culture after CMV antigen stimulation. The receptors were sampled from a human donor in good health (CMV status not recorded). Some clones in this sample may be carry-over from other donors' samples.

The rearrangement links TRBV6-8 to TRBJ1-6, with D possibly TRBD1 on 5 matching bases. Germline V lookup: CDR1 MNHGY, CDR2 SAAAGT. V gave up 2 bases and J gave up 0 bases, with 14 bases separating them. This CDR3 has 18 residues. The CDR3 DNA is TGTGCCAGCAGTTACGGCGACGGTGGGGGCTCCTATAATTCACCCCTCCACTTT. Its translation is CASSYGDGGGSYNSPLHF.

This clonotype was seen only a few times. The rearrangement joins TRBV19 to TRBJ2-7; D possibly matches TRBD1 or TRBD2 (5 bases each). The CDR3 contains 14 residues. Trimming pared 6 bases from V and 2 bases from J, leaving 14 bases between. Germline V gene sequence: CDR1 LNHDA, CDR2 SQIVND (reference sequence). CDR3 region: CASSLIPGPYEQYF. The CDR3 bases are TGTGCCAGTAGCCTCATCCCGGGACCCTACGAGCAGTACTTC.

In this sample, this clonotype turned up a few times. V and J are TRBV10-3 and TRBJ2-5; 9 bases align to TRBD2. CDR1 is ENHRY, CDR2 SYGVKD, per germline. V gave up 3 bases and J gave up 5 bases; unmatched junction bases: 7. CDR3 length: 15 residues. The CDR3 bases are TGTGCCATCAGTGACGGCGGGGGGGCCTTTGAGACCCAGTACTTC. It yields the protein CAISDGGGAFETQYF.

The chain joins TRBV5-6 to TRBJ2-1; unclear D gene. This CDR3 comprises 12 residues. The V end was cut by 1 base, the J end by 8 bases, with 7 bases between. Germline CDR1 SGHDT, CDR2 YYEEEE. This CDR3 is CASSLSIYEQFF. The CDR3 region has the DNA TGTGCCAGCAGCTTGAGTATCTATGAGCAGTTCTTC.

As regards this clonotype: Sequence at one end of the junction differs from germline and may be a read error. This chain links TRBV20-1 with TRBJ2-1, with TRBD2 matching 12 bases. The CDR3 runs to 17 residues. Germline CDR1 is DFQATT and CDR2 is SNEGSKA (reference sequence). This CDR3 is CSTRISSGGARDNEQFF. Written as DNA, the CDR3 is TGCAGTACTAGAATTTCTAGCGGGGGGGCCAGGGACAATGAGCAGTTCTTC.

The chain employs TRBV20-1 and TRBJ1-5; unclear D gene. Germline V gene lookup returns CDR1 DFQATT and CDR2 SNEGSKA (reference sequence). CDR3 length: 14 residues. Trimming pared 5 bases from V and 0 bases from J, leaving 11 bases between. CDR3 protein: CSAAGRHSNQPQHF. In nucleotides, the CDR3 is TGCAGTGCTGCCGGACGGCATAGCAATCAGCCCCAGCATTTT.

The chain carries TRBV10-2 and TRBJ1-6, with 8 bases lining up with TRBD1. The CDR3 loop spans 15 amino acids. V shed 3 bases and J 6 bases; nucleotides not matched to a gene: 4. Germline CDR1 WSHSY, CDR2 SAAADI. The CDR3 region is CASSDPGQVNSPLHF. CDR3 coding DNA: TGCGCCAGCAGTGACCCGGGACAGGTTAATTCACCCCTCCACTTT.

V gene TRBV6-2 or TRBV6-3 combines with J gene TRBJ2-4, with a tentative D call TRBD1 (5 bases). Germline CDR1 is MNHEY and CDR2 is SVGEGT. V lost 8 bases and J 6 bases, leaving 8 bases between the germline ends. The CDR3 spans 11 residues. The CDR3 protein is CASLQGNIQYF. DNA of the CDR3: TGTGCCAGCCTCCAGGGAAACATTCAGTACTTC.

The CDR3 bases are TGTGCCAGCAGCTTAAAGCTCGACAGGACCAGCTCCTACGAGCAGTACTTC. Its translation is CASSLKLDRTSSYEQYF. The chain combines TRBV7-9 with TRBJ2-7, with D perhaps TRBD1 (6 bases). This CDR3 contains 17 residues. Looked up from germline, CDR1 is SEHNR and CDR2 is FQNEAQ (reference sequence). V was trimmed by 2 bases and J by 0 bases, leaving 17 bases between them.

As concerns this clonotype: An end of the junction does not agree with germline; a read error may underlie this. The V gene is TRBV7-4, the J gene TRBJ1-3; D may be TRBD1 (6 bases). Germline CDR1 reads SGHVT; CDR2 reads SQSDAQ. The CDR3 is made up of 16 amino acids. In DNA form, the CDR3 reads TGTGCCAGCAGCGCAACTTTACAGGGCTCTGGAAACGCCATATATTTT. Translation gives CASSATLQGSGNAIYF. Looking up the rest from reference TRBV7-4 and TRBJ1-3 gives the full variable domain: GAGVSQSPRYKVAKRGRDVALRCDSISGHVTLYWYRQTLGQGSEVLTYSQSDAQRDKSGRPSGRFSAERPERSVSTLKIQRTEQGDSAVYLCASSATLQGSGNAIYFGEGSWLTVV.

CDR3 nucleotide sequence: TGTGCCAGCAGTTTAGTCCCACTAGCGGGGGGGCTGGGGAATGAGCAGTTCTTC. Its translation is CASSLVPLAGGLGNEQFF. The chain has TRBV27 and TRBJ2-1, with 13 bases matching TRBD2. With 2 bases clipped from V and 7 bases from J, the junction kept 11 bases outside the gene matches. Per germline, CDR1 MNHEY and CDR2 SMNVEV (reference sequence). The CDR3 consists of 18 residues.

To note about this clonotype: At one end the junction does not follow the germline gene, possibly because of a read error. The CDR3 loop is CASSPPLGAGWREKETQYF. The CDR3 bases are TGTGCTAGCAGCCCCCCGCTAGGGGCTGGGTGGCGGGAGAAGGAGACCCAGTACTTC. The V call is TRBV7-7, the J call TRBJ2-5, with 7 nucleotides matching TRBD2. The CDR3 is 19 amino acids. In germline, CDR1 is SSHAT, CDR2 FNYEAQ (reference sequence).

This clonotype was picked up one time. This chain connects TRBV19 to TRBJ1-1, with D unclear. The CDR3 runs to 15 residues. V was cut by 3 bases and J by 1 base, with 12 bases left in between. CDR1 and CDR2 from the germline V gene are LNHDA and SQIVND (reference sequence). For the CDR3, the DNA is TGTGCCAGTAGTATCAACCAGGTGGGGAACACTGAAGCTTTCTTT. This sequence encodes CASSINQVGNTEAFF.

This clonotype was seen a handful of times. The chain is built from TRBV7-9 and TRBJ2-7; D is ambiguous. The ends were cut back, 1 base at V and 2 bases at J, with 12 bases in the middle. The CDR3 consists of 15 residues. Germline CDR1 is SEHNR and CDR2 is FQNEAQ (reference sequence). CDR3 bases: TGTGCCAGCAGCTTAGAACTGAAGACACCCTACGAGCAGTACTTC. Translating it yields CASSLELKTPYEQYF.

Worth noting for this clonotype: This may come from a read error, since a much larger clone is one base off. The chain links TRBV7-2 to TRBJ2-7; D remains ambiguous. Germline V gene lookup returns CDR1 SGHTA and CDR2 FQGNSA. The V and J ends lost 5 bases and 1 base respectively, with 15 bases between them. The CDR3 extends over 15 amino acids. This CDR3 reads CASSPVEEPSYEQYF. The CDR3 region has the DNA TGTGCCAGCAGCCCAGTCGAGGAACCTTCCTACGAGCAGTACTTC.

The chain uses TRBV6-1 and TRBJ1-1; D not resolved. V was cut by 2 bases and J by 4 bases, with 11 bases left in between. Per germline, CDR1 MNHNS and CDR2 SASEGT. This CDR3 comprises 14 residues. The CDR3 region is CASSELWGATEAFF. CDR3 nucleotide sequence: TGTGCCAGCAGTGAACTCTGGGGAGCCACTGAAGCTTTCTTT.

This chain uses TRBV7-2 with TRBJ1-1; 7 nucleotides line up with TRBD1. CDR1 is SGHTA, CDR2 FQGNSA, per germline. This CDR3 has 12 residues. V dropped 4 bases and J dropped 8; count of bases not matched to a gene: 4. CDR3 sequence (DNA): TGTGCCAGCAGCTACTTGGACAGGGAAGCTTTCTTT. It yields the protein CASSYLDREAFF.

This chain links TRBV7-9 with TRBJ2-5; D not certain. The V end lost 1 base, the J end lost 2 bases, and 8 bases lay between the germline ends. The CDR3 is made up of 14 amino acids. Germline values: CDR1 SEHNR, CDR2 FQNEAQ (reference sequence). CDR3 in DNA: TGTGCCAGCAGCTTAGGATTCAGACAAGAGACCCAGTACTTC. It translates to CASSLGFRQETQYF.

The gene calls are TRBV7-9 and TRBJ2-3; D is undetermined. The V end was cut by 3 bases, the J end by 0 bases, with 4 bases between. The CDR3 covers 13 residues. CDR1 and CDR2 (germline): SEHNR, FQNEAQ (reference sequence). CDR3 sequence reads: CASSFPSTDTQYF. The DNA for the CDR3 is TGTGCCAGCAGCTTTCCTAGCACAGATACGCAGTATTTT.

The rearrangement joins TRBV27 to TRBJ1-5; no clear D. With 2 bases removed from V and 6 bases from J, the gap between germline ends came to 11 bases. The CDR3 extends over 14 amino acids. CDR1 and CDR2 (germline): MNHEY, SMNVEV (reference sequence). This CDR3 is CASSLNRYAQPQHF. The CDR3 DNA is TGTGCCAGCAGTTTAAATAGATATGCTCAGCCCCAGCATTTT.

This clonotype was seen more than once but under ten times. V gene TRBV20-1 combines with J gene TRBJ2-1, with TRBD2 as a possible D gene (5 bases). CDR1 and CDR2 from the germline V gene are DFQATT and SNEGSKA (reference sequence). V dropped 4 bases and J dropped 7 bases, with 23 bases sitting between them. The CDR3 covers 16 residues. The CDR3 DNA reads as TGCAGTGCTATTCCGCCTAGGAGGCGCGGGTTGAATGAGCAGTTCTTC. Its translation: CSAIPPRRRGLNEQFF.

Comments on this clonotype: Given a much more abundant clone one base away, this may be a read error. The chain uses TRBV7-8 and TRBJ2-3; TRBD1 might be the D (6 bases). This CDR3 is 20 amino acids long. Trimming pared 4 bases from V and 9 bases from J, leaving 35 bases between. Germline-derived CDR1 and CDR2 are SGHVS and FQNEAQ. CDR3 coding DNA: TGTGCCAGCAGCTCTCCGGACCTGACCTCACAGGGTTGGGGTGGAGAAACGCAGTATTTT. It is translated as CASSSPDLTSQGWGGETQYF.

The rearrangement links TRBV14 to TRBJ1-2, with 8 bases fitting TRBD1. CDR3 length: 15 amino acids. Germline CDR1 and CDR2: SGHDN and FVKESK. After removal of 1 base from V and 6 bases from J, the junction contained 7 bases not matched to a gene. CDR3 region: CASSQARQGTHGYTF. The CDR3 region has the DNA TGTGCCAGCAGCCAAGCGCGACAGGGGACGCATGGCTACACCTTC.

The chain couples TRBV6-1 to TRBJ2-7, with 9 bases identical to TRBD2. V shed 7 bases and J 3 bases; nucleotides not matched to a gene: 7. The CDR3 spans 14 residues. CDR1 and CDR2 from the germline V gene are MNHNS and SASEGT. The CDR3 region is CASTEGRGGYEQYF. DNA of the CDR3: TGTGCCAGCACCGAAGGGCGGGGGGGCTACGAGCAGTACTTC.

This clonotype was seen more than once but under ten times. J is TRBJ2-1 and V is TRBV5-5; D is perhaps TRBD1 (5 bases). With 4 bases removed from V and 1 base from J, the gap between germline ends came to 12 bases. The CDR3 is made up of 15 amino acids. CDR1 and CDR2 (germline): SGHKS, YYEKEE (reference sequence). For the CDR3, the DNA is TGTGCCAGCAGCCCACAGGCAGGGTCCTACAATGAGCAGTTCTTC. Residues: CASSPQAGSYNEQFF.

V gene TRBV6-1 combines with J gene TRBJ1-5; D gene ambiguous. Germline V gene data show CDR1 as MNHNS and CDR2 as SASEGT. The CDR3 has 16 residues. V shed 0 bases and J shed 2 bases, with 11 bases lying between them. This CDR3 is CASSEALVKGNQPQHF. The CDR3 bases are TGTGCCAGCAGTGAAGCTTTAGTCAAGGGCAATCAGCCCCAGCATTTT.

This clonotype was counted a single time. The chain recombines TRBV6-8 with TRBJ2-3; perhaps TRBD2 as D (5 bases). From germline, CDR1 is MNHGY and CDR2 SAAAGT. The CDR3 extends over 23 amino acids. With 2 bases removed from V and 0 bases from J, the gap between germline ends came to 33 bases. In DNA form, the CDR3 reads TGTGCCAGCAGTTACCCCAGGCGGGTAAGCAGCCACAGCCCACGGAATAGCACAGATACGCAGTATTTT. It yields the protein CASSYPRRVSSHSPRNSTDTQYF.